This record looks at one TCR beta chain sequence and its context. The CDR3 length is 20 residues. Germline assignment: CDR1 GTSNPN and CDR2 SVGIG (reference sequence). J gave up 1 base and V 3 bases, and 15 bases lay outside the gene matches. The sample is drawn from a study of cytomegalovirus exposure and HLA in healthy donors. Vbeta (60) and Jbeta (13) primers were used in the PCR. Sequencing used immunoSEQ multiplex PCR; TCRdb keeps in-frame clones, though not all of them. The profile shows some 170,000 clones, roughly 80% of them singletons. The J gene is TRBJ2-3, the V gene TRBV30; 14 bases align to TRBD2. The clonotype originates from a man between 18 and 35 years old in good health and CMV-seropositive. The sequenced material came from PBMCs. CDR3 nucleotides: TGTGCCTGGAGCCGTCGATCGGCAGAGGGACTAGCGGGAGGCACAGATACGCAGTATTTT. The encoded protein is CAWSRRSAEGLAGGTDTQYF.